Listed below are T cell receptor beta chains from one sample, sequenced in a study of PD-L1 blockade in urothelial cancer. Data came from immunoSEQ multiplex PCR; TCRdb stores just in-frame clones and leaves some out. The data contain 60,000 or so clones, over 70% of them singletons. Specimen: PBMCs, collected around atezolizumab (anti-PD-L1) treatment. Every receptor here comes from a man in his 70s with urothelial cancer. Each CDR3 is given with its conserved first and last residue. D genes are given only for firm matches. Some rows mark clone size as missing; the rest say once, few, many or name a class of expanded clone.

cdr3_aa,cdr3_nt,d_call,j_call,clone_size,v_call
CASSQDGTGQPQHF,TGTGCCAGCAGCCAAGATGGGACTGGGCAGCCCCAGCATTTT,.,TRBJ1-5,once,TRBV4-2
CASGGTSGSRTDTQYF,TGTGCCAGCGGGGGGACTAGCGGGAGTCGGACAGATACGCAGTATTTT,TRBD2,TRBJ2-3,.,TRBV2
CASSPRTGPGNTIYF,TGTGCCAGCTCACCACGGACAGGGCCTGGAAACACCATATATTTT,TRBD1,TRBJ1-3,.,TRBV18
CASSTKRQGTREQYF,TGTGCCAGCAGCACAAAAAGACAGGGAACGCGCGAGCAGTACTTC,TRBD1,TRBJ2-7,.,TRBV7-8
CASGSPSSGRRETQYF,TGTGCTAGTGGTTCCCCAAGCAGCGGGAGGAGGGAGACCCAGTACTTC,TRBD2,TRBJ2-5,.,TRBV12-5
CASRGAQGAYEQYF,TGTGCCAGCAGGGGGGCCCAGGGGGCGTACGAGCAGTACTTC,TRBD1,TRBJ2-7,.,TRBV28
CASSLDHSFYEQYF,TGTGCCAGCAGCTTAGACCACAGCTTCTACGAGCAGTACTTC,.,TRBJ2-7,.,TRBV7-2
CASRALTANTGELFF,TGTGCCAGCAGAGCACTTACCGCGAACACCGGGGAGCTGTTTTTT,.,TRBJ2-2,.,TRBV2
CASSLNSGRASEQYF,TGTGCCAGCAGCTTGAACAGCGGGAGGGCTAGCGAGCAGTACTTC,TRBD2,TRBJ2-7,.,TRBV5-4
CASRQDTTVWNEQFF,TGTGCCAGTAGGCAGGACACTACCGTGTGGAATGAGCAGTTCTTC,.,TRBJ2-1,few,TRBV19
CASSAGTGDNSPLHF,TGTGCCAGCAGCGCCGGGACAGGTGATAATTCACCCCTCCACTTT,TRBD1,TRBJ1-6,.,TRBV5-6
CASSRATVHYEQYF,TGTGCCAGCAGCCGAGCTACGGTCCACTACGAGCAGTACTTC,.,TRBJ2-7,.,TRBV5-6
CATRQGGYEQYF,TGTGCCACCAGGCAGGGAGGCTACGAGCAGTACTTC,.,TRBJ2-7,.,TRBV6-5
CASSGTSGSVNTGELFF,TGTGCCAGTAGTGGGACTAGCGGGAGTGTAAACACCGGGGAGCTGTTTTTT,TRBD2,TRBJ2-2,.,TRBV19
CAWTKRLAGSTDTQYF,TGTGCCTGGACTAAAAGACTAGCGGGGAGCACAGATACGCAGTATTTT,TRBD2,TRBJ2-3,few,TRBV30
CASSPDRSSYNEQFF,TGTGCCAGTAGTCCGGACAGGAGCTCCTACAATGAGCAGTTCTTC,TRBD1,TRBJ2-1,once,TRBV19
CASSAGLAGEQFF,TGCGCCAGCAGCGCGGGACTAGCGGGAGAGCAGTTCTTC,TRBD2,TRBJ2-1,.,TRBV5-1
CASSVSGSSPETQYF,TGTGCCAGCAGCGTAAGTGGCAGTAGCCCTGAGACCCAGTACTTC,.,TRBJ2-5,.,TRBV9
CASSLDQASEAFF,TGCGCCAGCAGCTTGGACCAGGCAAGTGAAGCTTTCTTT,.,TRBJ1-1,once,TRBV5-1
CASNDRVGEKLFF,TGCGCCAGCAACGACAGGGTGGGGGAAAAACTGTTTTTT,TRBD1,TRBJ1-4,.,TRBV10-1
CASRGDRESYEQYF,TGTGCCAGCAGAGGGGACAGGGAGTCCTACGAGCAGTACTTC,TRBD1,TRBJ2-7,.,TRBV28
CATSREAGALYEQFF,TGTGCCACCAGCAGAGAAGCGGGGGCGTTATATGAGCAGTTCTTC,TRBD2,TRBJ2-1,.,TRBV15
CASSRAPGLFQPQHF,TGCGCCAGCAGCCGGGCCCCGGGGTTATTCCAGCCCCAGCATTTT,.,TRBJ1-5,many,TRBV4-1
CASSVQSNEKLFF,TGTGCCAGCAGTGTTCAGTCTAATGAAAAACTGTTTTTT,.,TRBJ1-4,few,TRBV2
CASSDRAGNYNEQFF,TGCGCCAGCAGTGATCGAGCGGGCAACTACAATGAGCAGTTCTTC,.,TRBJ2-1,.,TRBV10-2
CASSPAWREGLGEQFF,TGTGCCAGCAGCCCTGCGTGGCGGGAGGGCTTGGGCGAGCAGTTCTTC,TRBD2,TRBJ2-1,.,TRBV5-4
CASSWGQITEAFF,TGCGCCAGCAGCTGGGGACAAATCACTGAAGCTTTCTTT,.,TRBJ1-1,.,TRBV5-1
CASSPCRQGYAGYTF,TGTGCCAGCAGCCCATGTCGCCAGGGTTATGCTGGCTACACCTTC,.,TRBJ1-2,.,TRBV9
CSVDQTANYGYTF,TGCAGCGTTGACCAGACAGCTAACTATGGCTACACCTTC,.,TRBJ1-2,.,TRBV29-1
CASGHSGPGHGNPNYGYTF,TGTGCCAGCGGGCACTCGGGCCCGGGACACGGAAACCCCAACTATGGCTACACCTTC,.,TRBJ1-2,.,TRBV7-4
CASRPGQGSETQYF,TGTGCCAGCAGGCCGGGACAGGGCTCGGAGACCCAGTACTTC,TRBD1,TRBJ2-5,.,TRBV6-6
CSVEDPGGWYGYTF,TGCAGCGTTGAAGACCCAGGGGGCTGGTATGGCTACACCTTC,TRBD1,TRBJ1-2,.,TRBV29-1
CATSSGLAGYNEQFF,TGTGCCACCAGCTCGGGACTAGCGGGTTATAATGAGCAGTTCTTC,TRBD2,TRBJ2-1,.,TRBV6-5
CASSILDRVDGYTF,TGTGCCAGCTCGATATTGGACAGGGTCGATGGCTACACCTTC,TRBD1,TRBJ1-2,few,TRBV18
CASRSSGKAGQAWDTQYF,TGTGCCAGCAGATCTAGCGGAAAAGCTGGGCAAGCATGGGATACGCAGTATTTT,TRBD2,TRBJ2-3,.,TRBV27
CASSLGASFEAFF,TGTGCCAGCAGCTTAGGTGCCAGTTTTGAAGCTTTCTTT,.,TRBJ1-1,.,TRBV13
CASSISWRASYEQYF,TGTGCCAGTAGTATATCGTGGAGAGCCTCCTACGAGCAGTACTTC,.,TRBJ2-7,.,TRBV19
CASSIDRPNEKLFF,TGCGCCAGCAGCATCGACAGGCCAAATGAAAAACTGTTTTTT,.,TRBJ1-4,few,TRBV5-1
CASSLLGGPYNEQFF,TGTGCCAGCAGCTTATTAGGGGGACCCTACAATGAGCAGTTCTTC,.,TRBJ2-1,.,TRBV7-3
CAISPTGGMDQPQHF,TGTGCCATCAGCCCAACAGGGGGAATGGATCAGCCCCAGCATTTT,TRBD1,TRBJ1-5,.,TRBV10-3
CASSSGQGYEQYF,TGTGCCAGCTCATCAGGACAGGGCTACGAGCAGTACTTC,TRBD1,TRBJ2-7,.,TRBV18
CASSTRTVNTEAFF,TGTGCCAGCAGCACGCGGACAGTCAACACTGAAGCTTTCTTT,.,TRBJ1-1,.,TRBV7-2
CASSLIAQQETQYF,TGTGCCAGCAGCTTAATAGCTCAACAAGAGACCCAGTACTTC,.,TRBJ2-5,.,TRBV7-9
CATSGFSGRRSEQYF,TGTGCCACCAGCGGATTTAGCGGGAGGAGGTCCGAGCAGTACTTC,TRBD2,TRBJ2-7,.,TRBV15
CASSASGSHNEQFF,TGTGCCAGCAGTGCTAGCGGGAGTCACAATGAGCAGTTCTTC,TRBD2,TRBJ2-1,.,TRBV2
CASSSAGQVGGSGYTF,TGTGCCAGCAGCTCGGCGGGGCAGGTCGGCGGCAGCGGCTACACCTTC,.,TRBJ1-2,few,TRBV7-9
CASSLGRVTSAGELFF,TGCGCCAGCAGCTTGGGTCGGGTGACTAGCGCCGGGGAGCTGTTTTTT,TRBD2,TRBJ2-2,few,TRBV5-1
CASGRTGNDYGYTF,TGTGCTAGTGGTCGGACAGGGAACGACTATGGCTACACCTTC,TRBD1,TRBJ1-2,.,TRBV12-5
CASTFRVPDINYGYTF,TGCGCCAGCACCTTCCGGGTCCCTGATATTAACTATGGCTACACCTTC,.,TRBJ1-2,.,TRBV4-1
CAIRTSGASSTDTQYF,TGTGCCATTCGGACTAGCGGAGCCTCTAGCACAGATACGCAGTATTTT,TRBD2,TRBJ2-3,.,TRBV10-3
CSPTGDYEQYF,TGCAGCCCGACAGGAGACTACGAGCAGTACTTC,.,TRBJ2-7,.,TRBV29-1